These T cell receptor beta chains were read from a single sample in a study of response to subunit inactivated influenza vaccine. TCRdb reanalysed the RT-PCR reads using MiXCR and keeps one entry per CDR3 protein. Among 600,000 to 700,000 distinct CDR3 sequences listed, roughly 15% were seen once. The sample was PBMCs from blood, taken around 14 days before vaccination. The receptors were gathered from a man aged 50-59 years who received an inactivated influenza vaccine. CDR3s include the opening cysteine and the closing phenylalanine or tryptophan. Each record gives: D gene, V gene, clone size, J gene, CDR3 DNA, CDR3 protein. D genes are given only for firm matches. Size values are once, few and many counts, or a class for expanded clones, and some rows have none.

d_call: -
v_call: TRBV5-1
clone_size: -
j_call: TRBJ2-3
cdr3_nt: TGCGCCAGCTCGCCCGAAACTAGCACAGATACGCAGTATTTT
cdr3_aa: CASSPETSTDTQYF

d_call: -
v_call: TRBV20-1
clone_size: -
j_call: TRBJ2-7
cdr3_nt: TGCAGTGCTGAGAGAGACAGTTATTATACCTCCTACGAGCAGTACTTC
cdr3_aa: CSAERDSYYTSYEQYF

d_call: -
v_call: TRBV3-1
clone_size: many
j_call: TRBJ2-7
cdr3_nt: TGTGCCAGCAGCCAACAGGGGCGCAGCTCCTACGAGCAGTACTTC
cdr3_aa: CASSQQGRSSYEQYF

d_call: TRBD1
v_call: TRBV4-1
clone_size: -
j_call: TRBJ2-1
cdr3_nt: TGCGCCAGCAGCCAACCCGGACAGGGGTGGACCTACAATGAGCAGTTCTTC
cdr3_aa: CASSQPGQGWTYNEQFF

d_call: -
v_call: TRBV5-1
clone_size: -
j_call: TRBJ2-4
cdr3_nt: TGCGCCAGCACCTCAGGAAACATTCAGTACTTC
cdr3_aa: CASTSGNIQYF

d_call: TRBD2
v_call: TRBV10-2
clone_size: -
j_call: TRBJ2-1
cdr3_nt: TGCGCCAGCAGGGGCCTAGCGGGGGGGCCGATTGAGCAGTTCTTC
cdr3_aa: CASRGLAGGPIEQFF

d_call: TRBD1
v_call: TRBV4-3
clone_size: few
j_call: TRBJ1-3
cdr3_nt: TGCGCCAGCAGCCAGGAACAACAGGGGGCGTTTGGAAACACCATATATTTT
cdr3_aa: CASSQEQQGAFGNTIYF

d_call: -
v_call: TRBV9
clone_size: -
j_call: TRBJ2-1
cdr3_nt: TGTGCCAGCAGCGTAGGGGTCGGGGGCTCCTACAATGAGCAGTTCTTC
cdr3_aa: CASSVGVGGSYNEQFF

d_call: -
v_call: TRBV7-8
clone_size: -
j_call: TRBJ1-1
cdr3_nt: TGTGCCAGCAGCTTAGCGCTGGGGGGGTTGAGCACTGAAGCTTTCTTT
cdr3_aa: CASSLALGGLSTEAFF

d_call: -
v_call: TRBV3-1
clone_size: few
j_call: TRBJ2-1
cdr3_nt: TGTGCCAGCGGGGGGGCAGCTTACAATGAGCAGTTCTTC
cdr3_aa: CASGGAAYNEQFF

d_call: -
v_call: TRBV7-2
clone_size: -
j_call: TRBJ2-2
cdr3_nt: TGTGCCAGCAGCTTAGCCGGACCGATGGGCACCGGGGAGCTGTTTTTT
cdr3_aa: CASSLAGPMGTGELFF

d_call: TRBD2
v_call: TRBV20-1
clone_size: -
j_call: TRBJ2-1
cdr3_nt: TGCAGTGCTCCCAAGACTAGCGGGAGCTACAATGAGCAGTTCTTC
cdr3_aa: CSAPKTSGSYNEQFF

d_call: -
v_call: TRBV11-2
clone_size: few
j_call: TRBJ1-6
cdr3_nt: TGTGCCAGCAGCCACCCTAATAATTCACCCCTCCACTTT
cdr3_aa: CASSHPNNSPLHF

d_call: -
v_call: TRBV7-3
clone_size: -
j_call: TRBJ2-1
cdr3_nt: TGTGCCAGCAGCCCCGAAGGTATGAGCTCCTACAATGAGCAGTTCTTC
cdr3_aa: CASSPEGMSSYNEQFF

d_call: -
v_call: TRBV7-6
clone_size: few
j_call: TRBJ2-7
cdr3_nt: TGTGCCAGCAGCTTAGATATACAGGGCTATTCTGGCGAGCAGTACTTC
cdr3_aa: CASSLDIQGYSGEQYF

d_call: -
v_call: TRBV20-1
clone_size: -
j_call: TRBJ1-5
cdr3_nt: TGCAGTGCTAGTCCGGGACATAGCAATCAGCCCCAGCATTTT
cdr3_aa: CSASPGHSNQPQHF

d_call: -
v_call: TRBV5-1
clone_size: few
j_call: TRBJ2-1
cdr3_nt: TGCGCCAGCAGCTTGATGCAGGCCGGGACGAATGAGCAGTTCTTC
cdr3_aa: CASSLMQAGTNEQFF

d_call: -
v_call: TRBV29-1
clone_size: -
j_call: TRBJ2-5
cdr3_nt: TGCAGCGTTGAAATATCGGCGGAAGAGACCCAGTACTTC
cdr3_aa: CSVEISAEETQYF

d_call: -
v_call: TRBV5-4
clone_size: -
j_call: TRBJ2-3
cdr3_nt: TGTGCCAGCAGCGGGACCGGGGGAAGAACAGATACGCAGTATTTT
cdr3_aa: CASSGTGGRTDTQYF

d_call: TRBD2
v_call: TRBV7-9
clone_size: few
j_call: TRBJ2-1
cdr3_nt: TGTGCCAGCAGCTGGGTCGGGGGGGCCCGGGAGCAGTTCTTC
cdr3_aa: CASSWVGGAREQFF

d_call: -
v_call: TRBV11-1
clone_size: few
j_call: TRBJ2-7
cdr3_nt: TGTGCCAGCAGCTTGCAGGGGGCGGGGGCCCTCTACGAGCAGTACTTC
cdr3_aa: CASSLQGAGALYEQYF

d_call: TRBD1
v_call: TRBV20-1
clone_size: many
j_call: TRBJ1-4
cdr3_nt: TGCAGTGCTAGCCCTGCGACAGGGAATGAAAAACTGTTTTTT
cdr3_aa: CSASPATGNEKLFF

d_call: TRBD2
v_call: TRBV20-1
clone_size: -
j_call: TRBJ2-1
cdr3_nt: TGCAGTGCTAACGGGGGGGAGGGAAGCTCCTACAATGAGCAGTTCTTC
cdr3_aa: CSANGGEGSSYNEQFF

d_call: TRBD2
v_call: TRBV4-3
clone_size: many
j_call: TRBJ2-5
cdr3_nt: TGCGCCAGCAGCCTTAGCGGGAGTCCCCAAGAGACCCAGTACTTC
cdr3_aa: CASSLSGSPQETQYF

d_call: TRBD2
v_call: TRBV7-2
clone_size: -
j_call: TRBJ2-7
cdr3_nt: TGTGCCAGCAGCTTAGATCTAGCGGGCCCCTACGAGCAGTACTTC
cdr3_aa: CASSLDLAGPYEQYF

d_call: -
v_call: TRBV10-3
clone_size: many
j_call: TRBJ2-3
cdr3_nt: TGTGCCACGCGGAACCCCACAGATACGCAGTATTTT
cdr3_aa: CATRNPTDTQYF

d_call: TRBD2
v_call: TRBV12-3/TRBV12-4
clone_size: many
j_call: TRBJ2-1
cdr3_nt: TGTGCCAGCAGCACTAGCGGAGCTTACAATGAGCAGTTCTTC
cdr3_aa: CASSTSGAYNEQFF

d_call: TRBD1
v_call: TRBV5-1
clone_size: few
j_call: TRBJ2-1
cdr3_nt: TGCGCCAGCACTCCGGGACAGTTTTACAATGAGCAGTTCTTC
cdr3_aa: CASTPGQFYNEQFF

d_call: TRBD2
v_call: TRBV5-1
clone_size: few
j_call: TRBJ2-1
cdr3_nt: TGCGCCAGCAGCTTGCTAGCGGGGGTCTACAATGAGCAGTTCTTC
cdr3_aa: CASSLLAGVYNEQFF

d_call: -
v_call: TRBV5-1
clone_size: -
j_call: TRBJ2-1
cdr3_nt: TGCGCCAGCAGCTTGGAGGGGTCCTCTCAGTGGGGGGAGCAGTTCTTC
cdr3_aa: CASSLEGSSQWGEQFF

d_call: TRBD1
v_call: TRBV5-6
clone_size: -
j_call: TRBJ2-1
cdr3_nt: TGTGCCAGCAGGTGGGGACAGGGAGGTTACAATGAGCAGTTCTTC
cdr3_aa: CASRWGQGGYNEQFF

d_call: TRBD1
v_call: TRBV14
clone_size: few
j_call: TRBJ1-1
cdr3_nt: TGTGCCAGCAGCCAAGACCCCGGACAGGCGGACTTT
cdr3_aa: CASSQDPGQADF

d_call: -
v_call: TRBV29-1
clone_size: -
j_call: TRBJ1-1
cdr3_nt: TGCAGCGTTGAAAGGACAACGAACACTGAAGCTTTCTTT
cdr3_aa: CSVERTTNTEAFF

d_call: -
v_call: TRBV6-6
clone_size: few
j_call: TRBJ1-1
cdr3_nt: TGTGCCAGCAGTTTGCCCCGGGGCGCTGAAGCTTTCTTT
cdr3_aa: CASSLPRGAEAFF

d_call: TRBD1
v_call: TRBV5-1
clone_size: -
j_call: TRBJ2-3
cdr3_nt: TGCGCCAGCAGCTTGGGACAGGGATTTCAAGATTCGCAGTATTTT
cdr3_aa: CASSLGQGFQDSQYF

d_call: TRBD1
v_call: TRBV29-1
clone_size: -
j_call: TRBJ1-5
cdr3_nt: TGCAGCGTTGAAGGGACAGGTAGGGAGCCCCAGCATTTT
cdr3_aa: CSVEGTGREPQHF

d_call: -
v_call: TRBV12-3/TRBV12-4
clone_size: many
j_call: TRBJ1-5
cdr3_nt: TGTGCCAGCAGTTATGAGGCCCTATCCCACAATCAGCCCCAGCATTTT
cdr3_aa: CASSYEALSHNQPQHF

d_call: -
v_call: TRBV20-1
clone_size: few
j_call: TRBJ2-3
cdr3_nt: TGCAGTGCTAGAGACCGGAGACAGCCAGATACGCAGTATTTT
cdr3_aa: CSARDRRQPDTQYF

d_call: TRBD1
v_call: TRBV11-1
clone_size: many
j_call: TRBJ2-6
cdr3_nt: TGTGCCAGCAGCTTAAATCGGGACAGGGCTCCTGGGGCCAACGTCCTGACTTTC
cdr3_aa: CASSLNRDRAPGANVLTF

d_call: -
v_call: TRBV10-3
clone_size: -
j_call: TRBJ1-1
cdr3_nt: TGTGCCATCAGAGCCGGGACGGTGAACACTGAAGCTTTCTTT
cdr3_aa: CAIRAGTVNTEAFF

d_call: -
v_call: TRBV24-1
clone_size: few
j_call: TRBJ2-1
cdr3_nt: TGTGCCACCAGTGATTTTCAAGGGGGCGGGAGCTCCTACAATGAGCAGTTCTTC
cdr3_aa: CATSDFQGGGSSYNEQFF

d_call: -
v_call: TRBV6-2/TRBV6-3
clone_size: -
j_call: TRBJ1-1
cdr3_nt: TGTGCCAGCAGTTACTCGCAGGGTTGGATGAACACTGAAGCTTTCTTT
cdr3_aa: CASSYSQGWMNTEAFF

d_call: TRBD2
v_call: TRBV10-3
clone_size: few
j_call: TRBJ2-1
cdr3_nt: TGTGCCATGGGGGGGTTCGACAATGAGCAGTTCTTC
cdr3_aa: CAMGGFDNEQFF